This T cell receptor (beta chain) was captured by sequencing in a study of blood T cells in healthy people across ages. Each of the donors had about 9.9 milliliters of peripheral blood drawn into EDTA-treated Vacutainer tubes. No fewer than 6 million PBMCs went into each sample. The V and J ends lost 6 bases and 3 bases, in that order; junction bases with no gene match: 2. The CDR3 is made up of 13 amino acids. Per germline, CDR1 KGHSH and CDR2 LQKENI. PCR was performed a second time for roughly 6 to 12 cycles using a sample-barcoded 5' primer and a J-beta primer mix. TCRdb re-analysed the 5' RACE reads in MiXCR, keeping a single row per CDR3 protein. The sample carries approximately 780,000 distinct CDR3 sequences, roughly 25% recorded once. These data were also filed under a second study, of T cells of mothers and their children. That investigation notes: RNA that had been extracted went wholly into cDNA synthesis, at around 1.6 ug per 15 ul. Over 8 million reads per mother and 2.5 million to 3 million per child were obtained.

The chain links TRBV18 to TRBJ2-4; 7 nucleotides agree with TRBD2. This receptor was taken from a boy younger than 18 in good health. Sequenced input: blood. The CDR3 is CASSTGGKNIQYF. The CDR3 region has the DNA TGTGCCAGCTCCACGGGGGGCAAAAACATTCAGTACTTC.